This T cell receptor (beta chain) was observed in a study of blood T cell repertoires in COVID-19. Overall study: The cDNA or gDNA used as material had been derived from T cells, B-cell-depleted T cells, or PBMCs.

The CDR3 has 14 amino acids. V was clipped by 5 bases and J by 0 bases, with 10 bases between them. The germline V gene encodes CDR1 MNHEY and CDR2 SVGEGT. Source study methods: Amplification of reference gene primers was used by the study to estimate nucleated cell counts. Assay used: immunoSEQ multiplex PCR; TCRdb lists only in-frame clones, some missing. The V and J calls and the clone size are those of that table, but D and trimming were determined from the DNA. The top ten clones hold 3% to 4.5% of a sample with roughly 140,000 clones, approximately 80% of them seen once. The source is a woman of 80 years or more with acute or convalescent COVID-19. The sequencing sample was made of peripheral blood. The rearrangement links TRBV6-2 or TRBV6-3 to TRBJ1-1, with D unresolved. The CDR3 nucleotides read TGTGCCAGCAGTGACCGGAGATTGAACACTGAAGCTTTCTTT. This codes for CASSDRRLNTEAFF.